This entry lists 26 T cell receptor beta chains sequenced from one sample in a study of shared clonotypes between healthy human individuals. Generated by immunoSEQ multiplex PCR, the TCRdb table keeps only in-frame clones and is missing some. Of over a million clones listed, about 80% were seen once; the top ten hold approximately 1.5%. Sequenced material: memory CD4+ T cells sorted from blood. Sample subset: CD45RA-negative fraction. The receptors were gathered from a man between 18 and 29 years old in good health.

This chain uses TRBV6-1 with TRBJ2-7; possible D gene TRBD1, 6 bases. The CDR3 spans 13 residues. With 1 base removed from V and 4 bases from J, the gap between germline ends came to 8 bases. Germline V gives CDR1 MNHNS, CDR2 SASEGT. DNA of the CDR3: TGTGCCAGCAGTGAAGGACAGGTTTACGAGCAGTACTTC. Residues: CASSEGQVYEQYF.

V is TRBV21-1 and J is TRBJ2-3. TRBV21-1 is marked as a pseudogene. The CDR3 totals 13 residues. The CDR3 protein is CASTRHATDTQYF. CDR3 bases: TGTGCCAGCACTAGACATGCAACGGATACGCAGTATTTT.

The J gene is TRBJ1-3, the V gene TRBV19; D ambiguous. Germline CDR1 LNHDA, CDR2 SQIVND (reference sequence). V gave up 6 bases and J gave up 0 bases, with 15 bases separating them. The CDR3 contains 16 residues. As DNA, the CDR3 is TGTGCCAGTAGCCCATCGATGGCAGGCTCTGGAAACACCATATATTTT. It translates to CASSPSMAGSGNTIYF.

The CDR3, as DNA: TGTGCCAGCACAGGCTACGAGCAGTACTTC. This codes for CASTGYEQYF. The chain has TRBV6-1 and TRBJ2-7, with D uncertain. V was clipped by 7 bases and J by 3 bases, with 4 bases between them. Per germline, CDR1 MNHNS and CDR2 SASEGT. This CDR3 comprises 10 residues.

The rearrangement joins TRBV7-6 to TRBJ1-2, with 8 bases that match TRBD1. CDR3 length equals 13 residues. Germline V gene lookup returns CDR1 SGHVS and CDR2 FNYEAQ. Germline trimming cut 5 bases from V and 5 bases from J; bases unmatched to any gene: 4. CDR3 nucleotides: TGTGCCAGCAGCCAAGGGACAGGTTATGGCTACACCTTC. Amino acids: CASSQGTGYGYTF.

In DNA, the CDR3 is TGTGCCAGCAGTTACTCGGCGGGACAGGGTTCCGGGGAGCTGTTTTTT. As protein: CASSYSAGQGSGELFF. V and J are TRBV6-5 and TRBJ2-2; 9 positions match TRBD1. V lost 0 bases to trimming and J lost 6 bases; unmatched junction nucleotides: 5. The CDR3 runs 16 residues. Germline V gene data show CDR1 as MNHEY and CDR2 as SVGAGI.

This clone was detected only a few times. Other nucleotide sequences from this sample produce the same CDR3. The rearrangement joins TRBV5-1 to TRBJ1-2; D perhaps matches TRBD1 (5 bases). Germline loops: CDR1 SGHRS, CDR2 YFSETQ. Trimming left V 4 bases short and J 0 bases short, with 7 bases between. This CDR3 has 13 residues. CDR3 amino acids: CASSPTANYGYTF. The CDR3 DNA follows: TGCGCCAGCAGCCCGACAGCTAACTATGGCTACACCTTC.

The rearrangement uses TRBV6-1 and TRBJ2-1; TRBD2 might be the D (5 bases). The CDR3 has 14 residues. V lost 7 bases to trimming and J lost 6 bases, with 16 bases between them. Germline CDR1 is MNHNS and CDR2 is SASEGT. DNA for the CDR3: TGTGCCAGCACCCGAGGGCTCCAGCTCAATGAGCAGTTCTTC. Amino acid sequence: CASTRGLQLNEQFF.

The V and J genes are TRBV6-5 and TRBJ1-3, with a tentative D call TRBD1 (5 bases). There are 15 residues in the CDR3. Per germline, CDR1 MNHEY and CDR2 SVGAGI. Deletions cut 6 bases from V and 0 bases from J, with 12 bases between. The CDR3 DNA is TGTGCCAGCAGCCGAGGGACGGACTCTGGAAACACCATATATTTT. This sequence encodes CASSRGTDSGNTIYF.

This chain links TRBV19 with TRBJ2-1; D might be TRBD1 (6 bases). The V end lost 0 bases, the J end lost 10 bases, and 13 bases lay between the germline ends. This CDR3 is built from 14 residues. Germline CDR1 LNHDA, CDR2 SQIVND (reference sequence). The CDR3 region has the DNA TGTGCCAGTAGTATAGAACACAGGGTGGGAGAGCAGTTCTTC. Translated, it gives CASSIEHRVGEQFF.

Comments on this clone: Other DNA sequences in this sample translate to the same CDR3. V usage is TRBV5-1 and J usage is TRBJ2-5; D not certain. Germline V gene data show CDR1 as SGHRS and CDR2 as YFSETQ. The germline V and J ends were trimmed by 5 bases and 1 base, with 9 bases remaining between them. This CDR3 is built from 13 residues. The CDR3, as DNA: TGCGCCAGCAGTCCGACACCCCAAGAGACCCAGTACTTC. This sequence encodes CASSPTPQETQYF.

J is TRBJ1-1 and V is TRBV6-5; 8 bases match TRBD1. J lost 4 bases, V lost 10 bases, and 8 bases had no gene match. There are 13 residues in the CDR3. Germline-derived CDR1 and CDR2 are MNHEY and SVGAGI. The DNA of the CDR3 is TGTGCCACGTACTACAGGGGGGGCACTGAAGCTTTCTTT. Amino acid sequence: CATYYRGGTEAFF.

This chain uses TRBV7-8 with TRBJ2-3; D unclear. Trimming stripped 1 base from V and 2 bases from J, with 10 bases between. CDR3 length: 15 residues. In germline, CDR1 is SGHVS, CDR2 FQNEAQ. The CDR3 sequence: CASSLVGRLTDTQYF. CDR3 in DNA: TGTGCCAGCAGCTTAGTAGGCCGACTCACAGATACGCAGTATTTT.

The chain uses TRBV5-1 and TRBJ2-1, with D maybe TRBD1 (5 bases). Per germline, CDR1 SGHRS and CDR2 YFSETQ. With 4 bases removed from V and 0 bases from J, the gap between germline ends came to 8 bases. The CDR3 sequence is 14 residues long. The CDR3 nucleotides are TGCGCCAGCAGCCAGGACACCTCCTACAATGAGCAGTTCTTC. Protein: CASSQDTSYNEQFF.

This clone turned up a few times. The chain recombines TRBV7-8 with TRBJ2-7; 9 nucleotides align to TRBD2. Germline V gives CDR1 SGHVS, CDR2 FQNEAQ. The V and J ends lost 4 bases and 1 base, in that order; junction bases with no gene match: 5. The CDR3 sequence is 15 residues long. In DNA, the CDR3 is TGTGCCAGCAGCTCCGGACTAGCGAAATCCTACGAGCAGTACTTC. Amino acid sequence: CASSSGLAKSYEQYF.

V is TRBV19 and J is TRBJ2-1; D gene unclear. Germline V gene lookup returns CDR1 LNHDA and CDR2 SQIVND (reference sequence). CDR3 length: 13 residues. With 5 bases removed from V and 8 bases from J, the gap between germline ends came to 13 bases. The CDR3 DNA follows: TGTGCCAGTAGTCCCTTGACCTGGGATGAGCAGTTCTTC. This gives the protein CASSPLTWDEQFF.

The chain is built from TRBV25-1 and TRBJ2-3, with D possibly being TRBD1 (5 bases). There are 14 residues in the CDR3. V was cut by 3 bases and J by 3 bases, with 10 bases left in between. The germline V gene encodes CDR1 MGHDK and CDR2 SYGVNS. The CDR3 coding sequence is TGTGCCAGCAGTGATCCTGGACATACAGATACGCAGTATTTT. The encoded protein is CASSDPGHTDTQYF. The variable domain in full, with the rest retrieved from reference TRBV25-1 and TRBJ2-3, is EADIYQTPRYLVIGTGKKITLECSQTMGHDKMYWYQQDPGMELHLIHYSYGVNSTEKGDLSSESTVSRIRTEHFPLTLESARPSHTSQYLCASSDPGHTDTQYFGPGTRLTVL.

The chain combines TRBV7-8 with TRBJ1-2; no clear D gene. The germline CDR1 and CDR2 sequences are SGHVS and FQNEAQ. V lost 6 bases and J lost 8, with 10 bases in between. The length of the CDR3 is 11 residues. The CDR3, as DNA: TGTGCCAGCAGTCCGATAGAGGGCTACACCTTC. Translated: CASSPIEGYTF.

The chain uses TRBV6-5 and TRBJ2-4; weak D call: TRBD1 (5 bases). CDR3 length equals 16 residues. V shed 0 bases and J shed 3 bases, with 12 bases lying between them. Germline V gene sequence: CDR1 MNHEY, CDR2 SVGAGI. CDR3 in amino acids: CASSYSGGQGKNIQYF. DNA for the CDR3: TGTGCCAGCAGTTACTCGGGCGGCCAGGGCAAAAACATTCAGTACTTC.

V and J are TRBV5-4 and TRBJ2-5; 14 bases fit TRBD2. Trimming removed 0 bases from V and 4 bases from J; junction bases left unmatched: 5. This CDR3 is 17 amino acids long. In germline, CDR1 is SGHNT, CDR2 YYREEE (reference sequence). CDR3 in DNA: TGTGCCAGCAGCTTGGGACTAGCGGGAGGGCCCGGAGAGACCCAGTACTTC. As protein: CASSLGLAGGPGETQYF.

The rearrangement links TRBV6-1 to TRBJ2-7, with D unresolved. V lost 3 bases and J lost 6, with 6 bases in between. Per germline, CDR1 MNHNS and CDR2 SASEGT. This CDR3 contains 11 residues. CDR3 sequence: CASSDKREQYF. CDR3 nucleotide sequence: TGTGCCAGCAGTGATAAGCGCGAGCAGTACTTC.

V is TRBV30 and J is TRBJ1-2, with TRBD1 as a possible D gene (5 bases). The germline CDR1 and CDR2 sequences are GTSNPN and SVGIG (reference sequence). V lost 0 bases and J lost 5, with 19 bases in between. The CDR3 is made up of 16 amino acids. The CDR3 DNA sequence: TGTGCCTGGAGTGTACTTCGGGGTACGGGGGGTTATGGCTACACCTTC. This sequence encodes CAWSVLRGTGGYGYTF. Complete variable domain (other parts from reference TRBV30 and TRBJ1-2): SQTIHQWPATLVQPVGSPLSLECTVEGTSNPNLYWYRQAAGRGLQLLFYSVGIGQISSEVPQNLSASRPQDRQFILSSKKLLLSDSGFYLCAWSVLRGTGGYGYTFGSGTRLTVV.

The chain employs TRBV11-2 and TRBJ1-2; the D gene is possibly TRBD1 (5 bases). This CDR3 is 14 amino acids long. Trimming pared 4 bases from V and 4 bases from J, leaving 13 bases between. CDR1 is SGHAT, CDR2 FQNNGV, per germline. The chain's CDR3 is CASSSMTEPYGYTF. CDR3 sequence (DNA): TGTGCCAGCAGCTCAATGACAGAACCCTATGGCTACACCTTC.

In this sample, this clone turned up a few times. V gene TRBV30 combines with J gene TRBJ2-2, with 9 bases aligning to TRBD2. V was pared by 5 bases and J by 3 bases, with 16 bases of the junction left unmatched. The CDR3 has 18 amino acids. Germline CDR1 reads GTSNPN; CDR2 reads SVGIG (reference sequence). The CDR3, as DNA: TGTGCCTGGGGAAGTCCTGAATCGGGACTAGCATACACCGGGGAGCTGTTTTTT. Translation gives CAWGSPESGLAYTGELFF.

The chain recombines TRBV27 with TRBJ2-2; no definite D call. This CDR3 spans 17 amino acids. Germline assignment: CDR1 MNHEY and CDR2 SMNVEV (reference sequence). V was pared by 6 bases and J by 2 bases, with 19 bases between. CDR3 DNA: TGTGCCAGCAGATCACGGGCCGACGATTTAAACACCGGGGAGCTGTTTTTT. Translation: CASRSRADDLNTGELFF.

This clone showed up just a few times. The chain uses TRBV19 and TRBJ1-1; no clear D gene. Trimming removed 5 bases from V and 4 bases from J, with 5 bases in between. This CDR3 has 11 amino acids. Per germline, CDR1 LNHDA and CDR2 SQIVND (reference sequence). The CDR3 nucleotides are TGTGCCAGTAGTGCTCCCACTGAAGCTTTCTTT. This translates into CASSAPTEAFF.